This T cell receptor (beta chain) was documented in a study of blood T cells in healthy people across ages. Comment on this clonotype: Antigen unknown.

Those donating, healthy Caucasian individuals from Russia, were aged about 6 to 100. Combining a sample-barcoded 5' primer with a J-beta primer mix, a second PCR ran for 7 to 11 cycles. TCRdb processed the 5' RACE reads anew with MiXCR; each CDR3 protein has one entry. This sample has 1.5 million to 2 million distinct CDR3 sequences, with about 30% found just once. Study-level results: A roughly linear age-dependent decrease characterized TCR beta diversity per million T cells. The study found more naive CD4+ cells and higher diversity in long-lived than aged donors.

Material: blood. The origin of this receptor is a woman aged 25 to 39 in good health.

The CDR3 region is CATSGWDRGSYGYTF. For the CDR3, the DNA is TGTGCCACCAGTGGGTGGGACAGGGGTTCCTATGGCTACACCTTC. The V call is TRBV24-1, the J call TRBJ1-2; TRBD1 matches at 10 bases. The CDR3 totals 15 residues. J gave up 4 bases and V 5 bases, and 6 bases lay outside the gene matches. CDR1 and CDR2 from the germline V gene are KGHDR and SFDVKD.